Presented here are 10 T cell receptor beta chains from one specimen sequenced in a study of neurological immune-mediated disorders. Regarding time point: longitudinal time-point 1 (baseline). TCRdb ran MiXCR on the 5' RACE reads and lists one entry per CDR3 protein. The sample records tens of thousands of distinct CDR3 sequences, less than 3.5% being singletons. Sequencing was carried out using PBMCs. Source of these receptors: a woman in her sixties or seventies with multiple sclerosis.

At least ten counts were recorded for this clonotype. The chain recombines TRBV5-1 with TRBJ2-5; no clear D gene. Germline V CDR1 and CDR2: SGHRS, YFSETQ. V lost 6 bases and J 3 bases, leaving 12 bases between the germline ends. The CDR3 has 13 amino acids. CDR3 amino acids: CASTIGPKETQYF. The CDR3 DNA reads as TGCGCCAGCACCATAGGACCAAAAGAGACCCAGTACTTC.

The table lists this clonotype with many counts. The chain has TRBV29-1 and TRBJ2-5; D not resolved. This CDR3 spans 10 amino acids. Germline lookup yields CDR1 SQVTM and CDR2 ANQGSEA. Trimming left V 4 bases short and J 4 bases short, with 4 bases between. The CDR3, as DNA: TGCAGCGTTGGCGGAGAGACCCAGTACTTC. As protein: CSVGGETQYF.

The table lists this clonotype with many counts. V and J are TRBV12-3 or TRBV12-4 and TRBJ1-5; D remains ambiguous. This CDR3 is 16 amino acids long. Trimming took off 6 bases at V and 5 bases at J, with 20 bases between the two ends. CDR3 protein: CASSRLGQAGDQPQHF. In nucleotides, the CDR3 is TGTGCCAGCAGCCGATTAGGGCAGGCCGGCGATCAGCCCCAGCATTTT.

This clonotype was counted at least ten times. Germline is not matched at one junction end, which may reflect a read error. The V and J genes are TRBV18 and TRBJ1-3; 9 nucleotides agree with TRBD1. The CDR3 is made up of 14 amino acids. CDR1 is KGHSH, CDR2 LQKENI, per germline. CDR3 protein: CVSSPDRGGNTIYF. Here the CDR3 DNA reads TGTGTCAGCTCACCGGACAGGGGTGGAAACACCATATATTTT.

This clonotype was counted many times. CDR3 bases: TGTGCCAGCAGCCTCGGACAGGGGTCTCCGCATTTT. Amino acids: CASSLGQGSPHF. The rearrangement links TRBV6-2 or TRBV6-3 to TRBJ1-5, with 9 positions matching TRBD1. Trimming at V came to 6 bases and at J to 15 bases, leaving 9 bases not matched to a gene. The CDR3 loop spans 12 amino acids. The germline gives CDR1 MNHEY, CDR2 SVGEGT.

There are many counts of this clonotype. The chain links TRBV7-9 to TRBJ2-5; TRBD1 matches at 8 bases. The germline V gene encodes CDR1 SEHNR and CDR2 FQNEAQ (reference sequence). The CDR3 length is 17 residues. J was trimmed by 0 bases and V by 1 base; bases with no gene match: 7. The CDR3 coding sequence is TGTGCCAGCAGCTTAGGGACAGGGTCTGGCGACCAAGAGACCCAGTACTTC. As protein: CASSLGTGSGDQETQYF.

Many counts were recorded for this clonotype. V gene TRBV27 combines with J gene TRBJ1-2; 7 positions match TRBD1. CDR3 length: 14 amino acids. Germline V gene sequence: CDR1 MNHEY, CDR2 SMNVEV (reference sequence). The J segment lost 8 bases and the V segment lost 0 bases, leaving 6 bases of the junction unmatched. In nucleotides, the CDR3 is TGTGCCAGCAGTTTATCGACAGGGTTGGGCGGCTACACCTTC. Its translation: CASSLSTGLGGYTF.

This clonotype appeared many times. The chain couples TRBV5-6 to TRBJ1-2; 9 bases fit TRBD1. Losses at the gene ends were 4 bases for V and 2 bases for J; bases not matched to a gene: 9. CDR1 is SGHDT and CDR2 is YYEEEE in the germline V gene. The CDR3 is 16 residues long. For the CDR3, the DNA is TGTGCCAGCAGCCCCCATCCCGGGACAGGGAACTATGGCTACACCTTC. This sequence encodes CASSPHPGTGNYGYTF.

There are many counts of this clonotype. The gene calls are TRBV29-1 and TRBJ2-3, with a tentative D call TRBD2 (7 bases). CDR1 and CDR2 from the germline V gene are SQVTM and ANQGSEA. Trimming stripped 4 bases from V and 0 bases from J, with 14 bases between. This CDR3 is 15 amino acids long. Here the CDR3 DNA reads TGCAGCGTTGGGTTTGCGGGGGCTAGCACAGATACGCAGTATTTT. As protein: CSVGFAGASTDTQYF.

This clonotype was seen repeatedly, ten times or more. The V call is TRBV27, the J call TRBJ2-2, with a weak D call TRBD2 (5 bases). The CDR3 extends over 14 amino acids. Between the trimmed V and J ends, which lost 7 bases and 5 bases, there was a span of 14 bases. The germline V gene has CDR1 MNHEY and CDR2 SMNVEV (reference sequence). The CDR3 DNA reads TGTGCCAGCAATCGGGGAGAGAGGACCGGGGAGCTGTTTTTT. It yields the protein CASNRGERTGELFF.